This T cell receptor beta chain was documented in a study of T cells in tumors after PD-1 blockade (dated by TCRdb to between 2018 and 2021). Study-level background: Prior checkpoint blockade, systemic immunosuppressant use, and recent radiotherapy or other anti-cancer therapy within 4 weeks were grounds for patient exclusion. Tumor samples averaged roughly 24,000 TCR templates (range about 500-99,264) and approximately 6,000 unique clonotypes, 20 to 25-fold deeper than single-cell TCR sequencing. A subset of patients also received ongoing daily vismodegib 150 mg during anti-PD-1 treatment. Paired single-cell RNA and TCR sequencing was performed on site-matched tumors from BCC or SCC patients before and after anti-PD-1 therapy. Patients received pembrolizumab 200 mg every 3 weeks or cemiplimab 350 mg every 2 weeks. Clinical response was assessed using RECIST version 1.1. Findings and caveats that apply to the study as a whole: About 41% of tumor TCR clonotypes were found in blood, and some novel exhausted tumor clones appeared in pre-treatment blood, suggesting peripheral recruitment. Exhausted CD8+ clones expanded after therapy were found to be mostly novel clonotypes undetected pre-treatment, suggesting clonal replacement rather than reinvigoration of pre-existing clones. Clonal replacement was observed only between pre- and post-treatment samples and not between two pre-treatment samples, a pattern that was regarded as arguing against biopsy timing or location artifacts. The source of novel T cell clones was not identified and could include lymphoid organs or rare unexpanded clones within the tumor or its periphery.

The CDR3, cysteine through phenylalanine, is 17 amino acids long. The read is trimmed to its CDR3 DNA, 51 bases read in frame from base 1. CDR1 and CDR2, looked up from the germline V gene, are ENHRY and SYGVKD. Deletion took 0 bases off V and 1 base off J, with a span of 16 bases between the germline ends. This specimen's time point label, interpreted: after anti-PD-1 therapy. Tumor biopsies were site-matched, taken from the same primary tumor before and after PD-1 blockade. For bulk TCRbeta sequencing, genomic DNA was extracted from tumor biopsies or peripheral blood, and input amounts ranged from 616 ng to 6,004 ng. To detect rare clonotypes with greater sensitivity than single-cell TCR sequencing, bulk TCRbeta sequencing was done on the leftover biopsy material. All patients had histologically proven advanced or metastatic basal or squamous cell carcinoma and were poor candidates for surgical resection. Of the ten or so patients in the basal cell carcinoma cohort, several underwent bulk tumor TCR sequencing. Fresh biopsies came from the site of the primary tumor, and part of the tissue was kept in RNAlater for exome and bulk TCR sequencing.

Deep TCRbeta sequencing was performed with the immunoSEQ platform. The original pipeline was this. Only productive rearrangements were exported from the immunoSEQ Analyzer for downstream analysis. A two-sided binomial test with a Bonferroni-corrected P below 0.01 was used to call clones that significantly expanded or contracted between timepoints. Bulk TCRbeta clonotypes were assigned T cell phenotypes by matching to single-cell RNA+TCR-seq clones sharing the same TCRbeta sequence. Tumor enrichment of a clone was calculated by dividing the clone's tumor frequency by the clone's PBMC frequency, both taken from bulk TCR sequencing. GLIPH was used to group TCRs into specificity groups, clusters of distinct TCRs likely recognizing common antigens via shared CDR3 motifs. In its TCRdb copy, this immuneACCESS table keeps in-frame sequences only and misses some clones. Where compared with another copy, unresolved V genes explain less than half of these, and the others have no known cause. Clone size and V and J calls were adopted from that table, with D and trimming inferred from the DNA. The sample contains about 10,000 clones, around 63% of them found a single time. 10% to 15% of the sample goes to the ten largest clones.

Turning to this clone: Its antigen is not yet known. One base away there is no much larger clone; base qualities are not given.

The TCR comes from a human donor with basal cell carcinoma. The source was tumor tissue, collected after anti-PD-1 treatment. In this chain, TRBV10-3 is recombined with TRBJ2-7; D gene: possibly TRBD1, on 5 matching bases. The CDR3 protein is CAISESNRLGRSYEQYF. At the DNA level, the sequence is TGTGCCATCAGTGAGTCGAACAGGTTGGGTCGGTCCTACGAGCAGTACTTC.